There are many counts of the clone carrying this T cell receptor beta chain. Its antigen is as yet unknown. The trim removed 4 bases at V and 2 bases at J, leaving 8 bases unmatched. Germline-derived CDR1 and CDR2 are SGHAT and FQNNGV. The length of the CDR3 is 16 residues. The cDNA was synthesized by 5'RACE incorporating 10-nucleotide random UMIs. The yield of each sequencing run was over 200 million TCR-beta sequences from 15-18 subjects. Via MiXCR, TCRdb re-called the 5' RACE reads, giving one row per CDR3 protein. Of roughly 100,000 distinct CDR3 sequences in the sample, under 14% were seen once. The data were obtained in a study of neurological immune-mediated disorders. As to time point: longitudinal time-point 3. Points from the study as a whole: Private repertoires in all groups were suggested by the absence of shared CDR3 amino acid sequences among expanded clones across subjects. HTLV-1-associated myelopathy had the most TCR clonal expansion, whereas multiple sclerosis had the least (lower than in healthy controls).

The sample was PBMCs. This rearrangement joins TRBV11-2 to TRBJ2-3, with TRBD1 identical over 8 bases. The sequence was collected from a female donor with HTLV-1-associated myelopathy (HAM/TSP). The DNA of the CDR3 is TGTGCCAGCAGCTCCCCGGACAGGGATTACACAGATACGCAGTATTTT. This encodes CASSSPDRDYTDTQYF.